This TCR beta chain was sequenced for a study of T cell responses to AZD1222 COVID-19 vaccine. The study's findings and limits: Only after the peak T cell response were repertoires sampled. Two doses of AZD1222 preceded a rise in Spike-specific TCR breadth and depth. Regions left unmutated in variants are reportedly the target of nearly half of spike-specific TCRs. The CD4 TCRs associated with vaccination extended across spike and predominated at 160-218 and 743-854.

This CDR3 region has 14 residues. The V segment lost 7 bases and the J segment 0 bases; nucleotides outside the gene matches: 2. Germline lookup yields CDR1 KGHDR and CDR2 SFDVKD. As to this clone: Its antigen is not known.

Using immunoSEQ multiplex PCR, the repertoire was profiled, and TCRdb retains in-frame clones only, with some absent. The table lists about 130,000 clones, under 95% of them singletons. Here the sequenced sample was peripheral blood, taken on day 0 of AZD1222 vaccination. The sequence was collected from an adult in good health. This chain joins TRBV24-1 and TRBJ1-5; 7 nucleotides match TRBD1. The DNA for the CDR3 is TGTGCCACCAGGAGGACAGGTAGCAATCAGCCCCAGCATTTT. Translating gives CATRRTGSNQPQHF.